The clone carrying this T cell receptor beta chain appeared once. This record comes from a study of blood T cell repertoires in COVID-19. At the level of the study: Sources were T cells, B-cell-depleted T cells, or PBMCs; the material itself was cDNA or gDNA.

In the 2 weeks before study entry, exposed participants met a COVID-19 case, which was PCR-confirmed or clinician-diagnosed. Generated by immunoSEQ multiplex PCR, the TCRdb table keeps only in-frame clones and is missing some. The sample holds about 150,000 clones, 75% to 90% seen once. Germline assignment: CDR1 SNHLY and CDR2 FYNNEI. Trimming pared 4 bases from V and 8 bases from J, leaving 9 bases between. The CDR3 contains 13 residues. V and J are TRBV2 and TRBJ1-6, with D uncertain. The source material was PBMCs or T cells enriched from blood (not recorded which). The receptor was isolated from a woman in her thirties or forties who had been exposed to COVID-19. CDR3 loop: CASSGIRDSPLHF. The CDR3 DNA is TGTGCCAGCAGTGGGATCCGGGATTCACCCCTCCACTTT.